This T cell receptor beta chain was sequenced for a study of chemoradiotherapy in HPV16-positive cancers (dated by TCRdb to between 2021 and 2022). The study in broad terms: Using functional T-cell assays on cells from a couple of HPV16-positive patients, the researchers defined candidate HPV-specific T-cell clones and common TCR motifs. TCR repertoires from some 89 patients with HPV-related cancers were then used to track the candidate HPV-specific TCRs and motifs. The study set out to ask whether T-cell immunity against the HPV oncoproteins E6 and E7 changes over the course of chemoradiotherapy and whether that immunity affects survival. Results the study describes overall, beyond this receptor: In HPV16-positive patients, expansion of HPV-responsive T cells during chemoradiotherapy was associated with improved recurrence-free survival. Expansion of candidate HPV-specific clones and E7-related TCR motifs was observed in the tumor microenvironment during treatment, whereas no such expansion was observed for non-HPV-specific T cells. The functional definition of HPV-specific T cells came from only a couple of HPV16-positive patients, and the survival association was reported for HPV16-positive patients.

Repertoires were sampled repeatedly over the course of chemoradiotherapy so that clonal expansion in the tumor microenvironment could be followed. Trimming takes 2 bases off V and 2 bases off J; junction bases not matched to a gene: 3. Its CDR3 holds 15 amino acids, cysteine through phenylalanine. Here the CDR3 DNA is all that survives: 45 bases in frame from base 1. The CDR1 and CDR2 encoded by the germline V gene are MGHRA and YSYEKL. Library method: the immunoSEQ multiplex PCR assay. TCRdb's version of the immuneACCESS table is confined to in-frame rearrangements and falls short of the full clone set. An unresolved V gene accounts for under half of the shortfall where checked; the remainder is of unknown origin. The sample table lists 12,000 to 15,000 clones, roughly 69% of them with a count of one. Jointly, the top ten make up roughly 19% of the sample. As to this clone: Its antigen is not yet known. No much larger clone is present one base from it, and per-base qualities are unavailable.

This clonotype was sampled from a human donor with HPV-associated anogenital cancer. The chain is encoded by TRBV4-1 joined to TRBJ1-1; 9 junctional bases match TRBD1. The specimen was collected from a patient who underwent chemoradiotherapy. Here is the DNA: TGCGCCAGCAGCCAACTACAGGGGGCAAACACTGAAGCTTTCTTT. Translated, it reads CASSQLQGANTEAFF.